This entry lists 32 T cell receptor beta chains sequenced from one sample in a study of blood T cell repertoires in COVID-19. Assay used: immunoSEQ multiplex PCR; TCRdb lists only in-frame clones, some missing. Among more than 55,000 clones listed, about nine tenths were seen once. Input material: peripheral blood. The receptor set was obtained from a human donor with active COVID-19. The donor label of this sample is uncertain.

The chain carries TRBV2 and TRBJ1-6; the D gene is possibly TRBD1 (6 bases). Germline V lookup: CDR1 SNHLY, CDR2 FYNNEI. V lost 8 bases, J lost 5 bases, and 13 bases lay in between. The CDR3 consists of 14 residues. The CDR3 DNA sequence: TGTGCCAGCTCGCCCCACAGGGATAATTCACCCCTCCACTTT. Amino acid sequence: CASSPHRDNSPLHF. The complete variable domain, with remaining parts taken from reference TRBV2 and TRBJ1-6, reads EPEVTQTPSHQVTQMGQEVILRCVPISNHLYFYWYRQILGQKVEFLVSFYNNEISEKSEIFDDQFSVERPDGSNFTLKIRSTKLEDSAMYFCASSPHRDNSPLHFGNGTRLTVT.

The rearrangement links TRBV19 to TRBJ2-5, with a weak D call TRBD1 (6 bases). The CDR3 loop spans 16 amino acids. Per the germline V gene, CDR1 is LNHDA and CDR2 is SQIVND (reference sequence). V lost 0 bases and J 5 bases, leaving 16 bases between the germline ends. CDR3 amino acids: CASSIDFGGEWETQYF. The CDR3, as DNA: TGTGCCAGTAGTATAGATTTTGGGGGCGAATGGGAGACCCAGTACTTC. The complete variable domain, with remaining parts taken from reference TRBV19 and TRBJ2-5, reads DGGITQSPKYLFRKEGQNVTLSCEQNLNHDAMYWYRQDPGQGLRLIYYSQIVNDFQKGDIAEGYSVSREKKESFPLTVTSAQKNPTAFYLCASSIDFGGEWETQYFGPGTRLLVL.

In this sample, this clone turned up once. This chain connects TRBV13 to TRBJ1-1, with 10 bases that match TRBD1. The CDR3 has 13 amino acids. The trim removed 5 bases at V and 8 bases at J, leaving 5 bases unmatched. Germline values: CDR1 PRHDT, CDR2 FYEKMQ (reference sequence). The CDR3 DNA sequence: TGTGCCAGCAGCCCGACAGGGGGCCGGGAAGCTTTCTTT. Its translation: CASSPTGGREAFF. The full variable domain, in which reference TRBV13 and TRBJ1-1 provide the parts outside the CDR3, is AAGVIQSPRHLIKEKRETATLKCYPIPRHDTVYWYQQGPGQDPQFLISFYEKMQSDKGSIPDRFSAQQFSDYHSELNMSSLELGDSALYFCASSPTGGREAFFGQGTRLTVV.

This sequence joins TRBV21-1 and TRBJ2-7; the table's D call, TRBD1, was not checked against the DNA. TRBV21-1 corresponds to a pseudogene. This CDR3 has 14 amino acids. Here the CDR3 reads CASREEDSSYEQYF. The DNA of the CDR3 is TGTGCCAGCAGAGAAGAGGACAGTTCCTACGAGCAGTACTTC.

This clone was seen only a few times. This chain joins TRBV3-1 (or the pseudogene TRBV3-2) and TRBJ2-7; the match to TRBD2 covers 11 bases. The CDR3 has 15 residues. The trim removed 0 bases at V and 2 bases at J, leaving 0 bases unmatched. The V gene's germline CDR1 is LGHDT and CDR2 YNNKEL (reference sequence). CDR3 nucleotides: TGTGCCAGCAGCCAAGATAGCGGGGGGGCCTACGAGCAGTACTTC. This gives the protein CASSQDSGGAYEQYF.

This clone appeared once. At one boundary the junction diverges from the germline segment, which might be a read error. This chain uses TRBV28 with TRBJ2-7; D unresolved. Germline assignment: CDR1 MDHEN and CDR2 SYDVKM. This CDR3 has 12 residues. The CDR3 DNA follows: TGTGCCAGCAGTCCGTCACTGACAAATTTCATATTC. Protein sequence: CASSPSLTNFIF.

The chain employs TRBV10-3 and TRBJ2-1; 11 nucleotides line up with TRBD2. CDR3 length equals 15 residues. The ends lost 8 bases at V and 5 bases at J; junction bases unmatched: 8. CDR1 and CDR2 (germline): ENHRY, SYGVKD. The CDR3 protein is CAIARLAGRNNEQFF. CDR3 coding DNA: TGTGCCATCGCCCGACTAGCGGGGAGAAACAATGAGCAGTTCTTC.

The chain recombines TRBV10-2 with TRBJ2-7, with 9 bases lining up with TRBD1. V lost 11 bases, J lost 4 bases, and 15 bases stayed unmatched. CDR1 and CDR2 (germline): WSHSY, SAAADI. The CDR3 has 15 amino acids. The DNA for the CDR3 is TGCGCCGCCAAAGGTCCGACAGGGGGGGATTACGAGCAGTACTTC. Translating gives CAAKGPTGGDYEQYF.

The chain combines TRBV7-8 with TRBJ2-2; 7 bases are a match to TRBD2. The germline V gene encodes CDR1 SGHVS and CDR2 FQNEAQ. V shed 2 bases and J 3 bases; nucleotides not matched to a gene: 6. The CDR3 runs to 16 residues. The CDR3 nucleotides are TGTGCCAGCAGCTTAAGGGAGGGGCAGGACACCGGGGAGCTGTTTTTT. Translated, it gives CASSLREGQDTGELFF.

This rearrangement joins TRBV7-2 to TRBJ2-7; D possibly corresponds to TRBD1 (6 bases). Germline CDR1 and CDR2: SGHTA and FQGNSA. V lost 0 bases and J 2 bases, leaving 11 bases between the germline ends. This CDR3 region has 15 residues. The CDR3 DNA is TGTGCCAGCAGCTTAGCGCAGGGGCGGACCTACGAGCAGTACTTC. It specifies CASSLAQGRTYEQYF.

The chain has TRBV28 and TRBJ1-3; D might be TRBD1 (5 bases). Looked up from germline, CDR1 is MDHEN and CDR2 is SYDVKM. This CDR3 has 16 amino acids. V lost 6 bases and J lost 1, with 16 bases in between. The CDR3 DNA is TGTGCCAGCAGGGGGGGTGGTGCAAGGTCTGGAAACACCATATATTTT. It codes for CASRGGGARSGNTIYF.

About this clone itself: The same CDR3 arises from other DNA sequences in this sample as well. V usage is TRBV27 and J usage is TRBJ2-3; 11 nucleotides match TRBD2. With V trimmed by 5 bases and J by 4 bases, 2 bases remained unmatched. Germline V gene data show CDR1 as MNHEY and CDR2 as SMNVEV (reference sequence). The CDR3 extends over 14 amino acids. CDR3: CASSPGLAADTQYF. The DNA of the CDR3 is TGTGCCAGCAGTCCGGGACTAGCGGCAGATACGCAGTATTTT.

On this clone itself: A read error may produce the germline difference seen at one junction end. The chain combines TRBV6-5 with TRBJ2-7, with D maybe TRBD1 (6 bases). CDR1 is MNHEY, CDR2 SVGAGI, per germline. This CDR3 contains 14 residues. This CDR3 is CASSLAGTSSEQYF. In DNA form, the CDR3 reads TGTGCCAGCAGTCTAGCCGGGACATCCTCCGAGCAGTACTTC.

CDR3 amino acids: CASSGTTGTPYEQYF. Written as DNA, the CDR3 is TGTGCCAGCAGTGGGACAACCGGGACACCCTACGAGCAGTACTTC. The chain uses TRBV27 and TRBJ2-7; TRBD1 is a possible D gene (6 bases). V was clipped by 5 bases and J by 2 bases, with 16 bases between them. Germline CDR1 MNHEY, CDR2 SMNVEV (reference sequence). The CDR3 runs 15 residues.

CDR3 sequence: CALAGFSYEQYF. In nucleotides, the CDR3 is TGTGCGTTAGCGGGCTTCTCCTACGAGCAGTACTTC. The chain recombines TRBV6-4 with TRBJ2-7; 7 bases fit TRBD2. Germline V gene data show CDR1 as MRHNA and CDR2 as SNTAGT. The CDR3 runs to 12 residues.

This rearrangement joins TRBV4-2 to TRBJ2-1; D call uncertain. V gave up 0 bases and J gave up 0 bases, with 6 bases separating them. The germline V gene encodes CDR1 LGHNA and CDR2 YNFKEQ. CDR3 length: 15 residues. The CDR3 DNA reads as TGTGCCAGCAGCCAAGACTTGAGCTCCTACAATGAGCAGTTCTTC. It yields the protein CASSQDLSSYNEQFF.

The V call is TRBV12-3 or TRBV12-4, the J call TRBJ2-1; tentative D call: TRBD1 (5 bases). V lost 10 bases, J lost 3 bases, and 10 bases lay in between. The CDR3 has 12 residues. The CDR3 loop reads CAIMTDYNEQFF. CDR3 DNA sequence: TGTGCCATCATGACAGACTACAATGAGCAGTTCTTC.

V and J are TRBV9 and TRBJ2-5; tentative D call: TRBD1 (5 bases). CDR1 and CDR2 from the germline V gene are SGDLS and YYNGEE. The CDR3 length is 16 residues. The V end lost 0 bases, the J end lost 4 bases, and 16 bases lay between the germline ends. The CDR3 nucleotides read TGTGCCAGCAGCGTAGGAGGCCAACTTAGGGGAGAGACCCAGTACTTC. This sequence encodes CASSVGGQLRGETQYF.

The CDR3 protein is CASSRGLAGDTQYF. As DNA, the CDR3 is TGTGCCAGCAGCCGAGGACTAGCGGGGGATACGCAGTATTTT. This chain uses TRBV3-1 (or the pseudogene TRBV3-2) with TRBJ2-3, with 12 nucleotides matching TRBD2. V lost 4 bases to trimming and J lost 6 bases; unmatched junction nucleotides: 2. CDR3 length equals 14 residues. Germline-derived CDR1 and CDR2 are LGHDT and YNNKEL (reference sequence).

The chain couples TRBV2 to TRBJ1-5; 7 bases map to TRBD1. Germline V gives CDR1 SNHLY, CDR2 FYNNEI. After removal of 5 bases from V and 6 bases from J, the junction contained 7 bases not matched to a gene. The CDR3 loop spans 14 amino acids. The chain's CDR3 is CASSKQGLSQPQHF. In DNA form, the CDR3 reads TGTGCCAGCAGTAAACAGGGGTTGAGTCAGCCCCAGCATTTT.

This clone was observed once. V gene TRBV5-1 combines with J gene TRBJ1-1; 12 bases map to TRBD1. The CDR3 is made up of 16 amino acids. The germline V gene has CDR1 SGHRS and CDR2 YFSETQ. V trimming: 5 bases; J trimming: 4 bases; junction bases outside the gene matches: 9. CDR3 bases: TGCGCCAGCAGAGCGGGACAGGGGGCTTTTAGCACTGAAGCTTTCTTT. The encoded protein is CASRAGQGAFSTEAFF.

The gene calls are TRBV29-1 and TRBJ2-4; D is perhaps TRBD1 (6 bases). The CDR3 runs 13 residues. The germline V and J ends were trimmed by 5 bases and 4 bases, with 12 bases remaining between them. Per the germline V gene, CDR1 is SQVTM and CDR2 is ANQGSEA. The CDR3 DNA follows: TGCAGCGTTCGAGGGGGATCAAAAAACATTCAGTACTTC. This codes for CSVRGGSKNIQYF.

The V gene is TRBV19, the J gene TRBJ2-7; 9 positions agree with TRBD1. Trimming took 6 bases from V and 7 from J; bases not matched to a gene: 7. This CDR3 is built from 13 residues. The germline CDR1 and CDR2 sequences are LNHDA and SQIVND (reference sequence). The DNA of the CDR3 is TGTGCCAGTAGGGATGGACAGGGGAGGGAGCAGTACTTC. Translation gives CASRDGQGREQYF.

The rearrangement links TRBV3-1 (or the pseudogene TRBV3-2) to TRBJ1-2; 8 nucleotides align to TRBD1. There are 13 residues in the CDR3. Trimming at V came to 6 bases and at J to 2 bases, leaving 2 bases not matched to a gene. Germline CDR1 reads LGHDT; CDR2 reads YNNKEL (reference sequence). The CDR3: CASSRQGNYGYTF. DNA for the CDR3: TGTGCCAGCAGTCGACAGGGGAACTATGGCTACACCTTC.

The V call is TRBV7-9, the J call TRBJ2-2; 10 bases are a match to TRBD2. Germline V gene data show CDR1 as SEHNR and CDR2 as FQNEAQ (reference sequence). The V and J ends lost 7 bases and 7 bases, in that order; junction bases with no gene match: 15. CDR3 length equals 17 residues. Written as DNA, the CDR3 is TGTGCCAGCACCCCGGGGCGGCTAGCGGGAGATGGCGGGGAGCTGTTTTTT. Amino acid sequence: CASTPGRLAGDGGELFF.

The chain couples TRBV10-3 to TRBJ2-5, with D possibly matching TRBD1 (6 bases). Germline-derived CDR1 and CDR2 are ENHRY and SYGVKD. Trimming removed 8 bases from V and 4 bases from J, with 11 bases in between. The CDR3 length is 12 residues. For the CDR3, the DNA is TGTGCCATCGGAACAGGGATAGAGACCCAGTACTTC. Translation gives CAIGTGIETQYF.

The V gene is TRBV10-3, the J gene TRBJ2-5; 14 positions match TRBD2. V gave up 10 bases and J gave up 5 bases; unmatched junction bases: 9. The CDR3 sequence is 15 residues long. Germline V gives CDR1 ENHRY, CDR2 SYGVKD. CDR3 residues: CATLGTSGGGETQYF. CDR3 nucleotides: TGTGCCACGCTGGGGACTAGCGGGGGTGGGGAGACCCAGTACTTC.

This chain connects TRBV7-3 to TRBJ1-4, with a weak D call TRBD1 (5 bases). This CDR3 spans 15 amino acids. Germline-derived CDR1 and CDR2 are SGHTA and FQGTGA. V was clipped by 1 base and J by 2 bases, with 8 bases between them. The CDR3, as DNA: TGTGCCAGCAGCTTAAATGGGGGGACTAATGAAAAACTGTTTTTT. Translation gives CASSLNGGTNEKLFF. The full variable domain, rest sourced from reference TRBV7-3 and TRBJ1-4, is GAGVSQTPSNKVTEKGKYVELRCDPISGHTALYWYRQSLGQGPEFLIYFQGTGAADDSGLPNDRFFAVRPEGSVSTLKIQRTERGDSAVYLCASSLNGGTNEKLFFGSGTQLSVL.

The chain employs TRBV6-5 and TRBJ2-1; TRBD2 matches 10 bases. The germline V gene encodes CDR1 MNHEY and CDR2 SVGAGI. The junction had 6 bases not matched to a gene; V was cut back by 6 bases and J by 4 bases. CDR3 length: 15 amino acids. The CDR3 sequence is CASRDLAGEYNEQFF. The CDR3 DNA reads TGTGCCAGCAGGGATCTAGCGGGGGAATACAATGAGCAGTTCTTC.

This clone came up a few times. The rearrangement links TRBV19 to TRBJ2-2, with D perhaps matching TRBD2 (5 bases). This CDR3 comprises 16 residues. Looked up from germline, CDR1 is LNHDA and CDR2 is SQIVND (reference sequence). The V end was cut by 4 bases, the J end by 0 bases, with 12 bases between. CDR3 loop: CASSTGWGANTGELFF. Here the CDR3 DNA reads TGTGCCAGTAGTACGGGGTGGGGAGCGAACACCGGGGAGCTGTTTTTT.

This sequence joins TRBV7-2 and TRBJ2-1; maybe TRBD2 (6 bases). The ends were cut back, 0 bases at V and 8 bases at J, with 14 bases in the middle. The CDR3 is 15 residues long. The germline CDR1 and CDR2 sequences are SGHTA and FQGNSA. The CDR3: CASSLARDSRDEQFF. In nucleotides, the CDR3 is TGTGCCAGCAGCTTAGCGCGGGATAGCAGGGATGAGCAGTTCTTC.

The chain employs TRBV15 and TRBJ1-4; D is unclear. The CDR3 has 13 residues. V lost 0 bases, J lost 7 bases, and 6 bases lay in between. The germline CDR1 and CDR2 sequences are LNHNV and YYDKDF (reference sequence). The CDR3 DNA follows: TGTGCCACCAGCAGAGATGCGAGTGAAAAACTGTTTTTT. Translation: CATSRDASEKLFF.